This TCR beta chain was sequenced for a study of Ad26.COV2.S vaccination and SARS-CoV-2 variants. About the study: It was the COV1001 Ad26.COV2.S trial arm that included the donor. Ad26.COV2.S was injected intramuscularly once or twice, 56 days apart.

The CDR3 loop spans 17 amino acids. Germline loops: CDR1 SGHRS, CDR2 YFSETQ. Germline trimming cut 4 bases from V and 2 bases from J; bases unmatched to any gene: 14. Regarding the study as a whole: Substantial breadth was reportedly displayed by spike-specific CD8+ and CD4+ T cell responses after vaccination. Comparability of non-spike TCR breadth was observed across vaccine and placebo recipients.

Sequencing used immunoSEQ multiplex PCR; TCRdb keeps in-frame clones, though not all of them. The sample has just over 350,000 clones; 85% are singletons. The sample's treatment: 15 to 20 received Ad26.COV2.S at low or high dose, single or two shots; about 5 received placebo; per-sample allocation not given. Sampling was performed 63 days after the first vaccine or placebo injection. A word on this clone: Its antigen is not identified.

The chain combines TRBV5-1 with TRBJ2-5; 7 bases agree with TRBD2. This specimen consisted of peripheral blood, obtained in a trial of Ad26.COV2.S vaccine versus placebo. The TCR was taken from a person between 18 and 59 years old who received the Ad26.COV2.S COVID-19 vaccine or a placebo. As DNA, the CDR3 is TGCGCCAGCAGCCCCCGACTAGCTCCATTATCACAAGAGACCCAGTACTTC. Protein sequence: CASSPRLAPLSQETQYF.